A selection of T cell receptor beta chains follows, all from one sample in a study of blood T cell repertoires in COVID-19. Repertoires were generated with immunoSEQ multiplex PCR, while TCRdb's copy carries only in-frame clones and drops some. The table records approximately 280,000 clones, roughly 85% of them present only once. The sample was peripheral blood. Source of these receptors: a man over 45 with active or convalescent COVID-19. Both conserved end residues are part of each CDR3. The D gene is left open where the match is weak. Clone size is not always given. Where it is, it says once, few, many or a class for expanded clones.

TRBV7-6	16	NA	TRBD1	TRBJ1-1	CASSTPKQGRIGEAFF	TGTGCCAGCAGCACCCCCAAACAGGGGAGGATCGGTGAAGCTTTCTTT
TRBV19	14	NA	NA	TRBJ2-5	CASSTGRVSETQYF	TGTGCCAGTAGCACAGGGAGGGTGAGTGAGACCCAGTACTTC
TRBV21-1	13	NA	NA	TRBJ2-3	CAIAETSTDTQYF	TGTGCAATAGCGGAAACTAGCACAGATACGCAGTATTTT
TRBV6-1	14	NA	NA	TRBJ1-1	CASSERGQAYEAFF	TGTGCCAGCAGTGAAAGGGGCCAGGCCTATGAAGCTTTCTTT
TRBV6-5	13	once	TRBD1	TRBJ1-2	CASSSGQVGGYTF	TGTGCCAGCAGTTCCGGACAGGTGGGAGGCTACACCTTC
TRBV5-6	13	NA	NA	TRBJ1-1	CASSFPFRTEAFF	TGTGCCAGCAGCTTCCCGTTCAGGACTGAAGCTTTCTTT
TRBV6-4	14	NA	NA	TRBJ2-2	CASSVLGLPRELFF	TGTGCCAGCAGTGTTCTGGGACTCCCTCGGGAGCTGTTTTTT
TRBV29-1	12	NA	NA	TRBJ2-7	CSVVLGVGEQYF	TGCAGCGTTGTTCTAGGGGTAGGCGAGCAGTACTTC
TRBV5-5	13	NA	NA	TRBJ1-1	CASSLNSNTEAFF	TGTGCCAGCAGCTTGAACTCGAACACTGAAGCTTTCTTT
TRBV6-1	11	NA	TRBD1	TRBJ1-4	CASSEGGTGLF	TGTGCCAGCAGTGAAGGAGGGACAGGGCTCTTT
TRBV6-2/TRBV6-3	14	NA	TRBD1	TRBJ1-4	CASSDRGGREKLFF	TGTGCCAGCAGTGACAGGGGAGGAAGGGAAAAACTGTTTTTT
TRBV6-2/TRBV6-3	17	NA	NA	TRBJ1-5	CASSYSLQGLSNQPQHF	TGTGCCAGCAGTTACTCCCTGCAGGGGCTTAGCAATCAGCCCCAGCATTTT
TRBV15	15	NA	NA	TRBJ1-3	CATSRDRVSGNTIYF	TGTGCCACCAGCAGAGATCGGGTCTCTGGAAACACCATATATTTT
TRBV6-5	14	NA	NA	TRBJ1-1	CASSSSGVGTEAFF	TGTGCCAGCAGTTCCTCAGGGGTAGGGACTGAAGCTTTCTTT
TRBV2	15	NA	TRBD1	TRBJ1-1	CASRSRWTGNTEAFF	TGTGCCAGCAGGTCAAGATGGACAGGGAACACTGAAGCTTTCTTT
TRBV4-2	14	NA	NA	TRBJ2-1	CASSGTAVYNEQFF	TGTGCCAGCTCCGGGACTGCAGTCTACAATGAGCAGTTCTTC
TRBV11-2	16	NA	TRBD2	TRBJ2-3	CASSLGSSGRTDTQYF	TGTGCCAGCAGCTTAGGCTCGAGCGGGAGAACAGATACGCAGTATTTT
TRBV28	15	NA	TRBD2	TRBJ2-3	CASSLASGTTDTQYF	TGTGCCAGCAGTTTAGCTAGCGGCACCACAGATACGCAGTATTTT
TRBV2	14	NA	TRBD1	TRBJ2-3	CASKTGVGTDTQYF	TGTGCCAGCAAGACAGGGGTCGGAACAGATACGCAGTATTTT
TRBV10-1	13	NA	TRBD1	TRBJ2-2	CASSVTGAGELFF	TGCGCCAGCAGTGTCACAGGGGCCGGGGAGCTGTTTTTT
TRBV11-1	16	NA	NA	TRBJ2-3	CASSLVGGSPTDTQYF	TGTGCCAGCAGCTTAGTGGGCGGGTCCCCAACAGATACGCAGTATTTT
TRBV7-8	16	NA	TRBD1	TRBJ1-5	CASSGQGARGNQPQHF	TGTGCCAGCAGCGGACAGGGGGCGCGGGGCAATCAGCCCCAGCATTTT
TRBV6-4	14	NA	TRBD1	TRBJ1-2	CASSGRDSNYGYTF	TGTGCCAGCAGTGGCCGGGACAGTAACTATGGCTACACCTTC
TRBV6-5	15	NA	TRBD1	TRBJ2-7	CASSTTWTGAYEQYF	TGTGCCAGCAGTACGACCTGGACAGGGGCCTACGAGCAGTACTTC
TRBV3-1/TRBV3-2	14	once	TRBD1	TRBJ1-1	CASSLGTGRSEAFF	TGTGCCAGCAGCCTGGGGACAGGGCGGTCTGAAGCTTTCTTT
TRBV6-5	13	few	TRBD1	TRBJ1-2	CASSSGQGLGYTF	TGTGCCAGCAGTTCAGGACAGGGTTTAGGCTACACCTTC
TRBV7-2	14	once	NA	TRBJ2-3	CASSSRLLTDTQYF	TGTGCCAGCAGCTCCCGTTTACTCACAGATACGCAGTATTTT
TRBV15	14	once	TRBD2	TRBJ2-7	CATSRAGTSNEQYF	TGTGCCACCAGCAGAGCCGGGACTAGTAACGAGCAGTACTTC
TRBV6-6	16	NA	NA	TRBJ2-3	CASSYPDRYGTDTQYF	TGTGCCAGCAGTTACCCCGACAGGTACGGCACAGATACGCAGTATTTT
TRBV7-9	15	NA	TRBD1	TRBJ2-3	CASSVKGGAEDTQYF	TGTGCCAGCAGCGTCAAAGGGGGCGCGGAAGATACGCAGTATTTT
TRBV24-1	16	NA	TRBD1	TRBJ1-2	CATSDPGDRSFYGYTF	TGTGCCACCAGTGATCCCGGGGACAGGAGCTTCTATGGCTACACCTTC
TRBV7-9	13	NA	TRBD2	TRBJ2-7	CASSPGGSYEQYF	TGTGCCAGCAGCCCTGGCGGGAGCTACGAGCAGTACTTC